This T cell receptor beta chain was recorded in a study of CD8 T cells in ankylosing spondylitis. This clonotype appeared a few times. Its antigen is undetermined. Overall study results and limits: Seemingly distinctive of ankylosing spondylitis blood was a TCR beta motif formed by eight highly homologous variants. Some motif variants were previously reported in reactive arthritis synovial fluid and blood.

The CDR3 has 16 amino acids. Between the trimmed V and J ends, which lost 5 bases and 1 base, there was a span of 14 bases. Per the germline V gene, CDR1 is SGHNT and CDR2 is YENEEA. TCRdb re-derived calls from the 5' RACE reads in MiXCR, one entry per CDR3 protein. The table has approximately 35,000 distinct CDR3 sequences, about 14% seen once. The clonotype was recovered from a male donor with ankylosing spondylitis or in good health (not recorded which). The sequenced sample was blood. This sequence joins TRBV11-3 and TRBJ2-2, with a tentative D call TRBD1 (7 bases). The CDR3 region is CASSGGTVGNTGELFF. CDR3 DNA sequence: TGTGCCAGCAGCGGAGGGACAGTTGGGAACACCGGGGAGCTGTTTTTT. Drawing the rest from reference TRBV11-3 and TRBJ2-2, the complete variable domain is EAGVVQSPRYKIIEKKQPVAFWCNPISGHNTLYWYLQNLGQGPELLIRYENEEAVDDSQLPKDRFSAERLKGVDSTLKIQPAELGDSAVYLCASSGGTVGNTGELFFGEGSRLTVL.